This is a list of T cell receptor beta chains from one sample in a study of T cell responses to AZD1222 COVID-19 vaccine. Using immunoSEQ multiplex PCR, the repertoire was profiled, and TCRdb retains in-frame clones only, with some absent. The table lists some 110,000 clones, 85% of them singletons. This material consisted of peripheral blood, taken 28 days after the second AZD1222 dose. These receptors came from an adult who received the AZD1222 COVID-19 vaccine. CDR3s include the opening cysteine and the closing phenylalanine or tryptophan. D genes are given only for firm matches. A row's size may be missing; if present it is once, few, many or a size class.

CDR3 length: 14; D gene: NA; clone size: NA; V gene: TRBV27; J gene: TRBJ2-5; CDR3 DNA: TGTGCCAGCCGGGAAACAGGGGAGGGGGAGACCCAGTACTTC; CDR3 protein: CASRETGEGETQYF
CDR3 length: 11; D gene: NA; clone size: NA; V gene: TRBV29-1; J gene: TRBJ1-4; CDR3 DNA: TGCAGCGTTCATGAGAATGAAAAACTGTTTTTT; CDR3 protein: CSVHENEKLFF
CDR3 length: 18; D gene: NA; clone size: NA; V gene: TRBV23-1; J gene: TRBJ2-7; CDR3 DNA: TGCGCCAGCAGCCCCATGGCCCAAGTTCGCAGGCCCAGCCACGAGCAGTACTTC; CDR3 protein: CASSPMAQVRRPSHEQYF
CDR3 length: 15; D gene: NA; clone size: few; V gene: TRBV14; J gene: TRBJ1-1; CDR3 DNA: TGTGCCAGCAGCCAACACCGGCGGGGCGGAACTGAAGCTTTCTTT; CDR3 protein: CASSQHRRGGTEAFF
CDR3 length: 16; D gene: NA; clone size: few; V gene: TRBV5-1; J gene: TRBJ2-5; CDR3 DNA: TGCGCCAGCAGCTTGGGGGCGAAGGGTGTCGGGGAGACCCAGTACTTC; CDR3 protein: CASSLGAKGVGETQYF
CDR3 length: 16; D gene: TRBD2; clone size: once; V gene: TRBV3-1/TRBV3-2; J gene: TRBJ2-1; CDR3 DNA: TGTGCCAGCAGCCGTATAGCGGGGTCGGGTAACAATGAGCAGTTCTTC; CDR3 protein: CASSRIAGSGNNEQFF
CDR3 length: 16; D gene: TRBD1; clone size: few; V gene: TRBV20-1; J gene: TRBJ1-3; CDR3 DNA: TGCAGTGCTAGTGGGGACAGGGGGCCCTCTGGAAACACCATATATTTT; CDR3 protein: CSASGDRGPSGNTIYF
CDR3 length: 14; D gene: TRBD1; clone size: few; V gene: TRBV11-2; J gene: TRBJ1-1; CDR3 DNA: TGTGCCAGCAGCCCCAGGGGGGGCGTCACTGAAGCTTTCTTT; CDR3 protein: CASSPRGGVTEAFF
CDR3 length: 15; D gene: NA; clone size: NA; V gene: TRBV28; J gene: TRBJ1-5; CDR3 DNA: TGTGCCAGCAGTTTCGGGAATAGGGGCAATCAGCCCCAGCATTTT; CDR3 protein: CASSFGNRGNQPQHF
CDR3 length: 14; D gene: TRBD1; clone size: few; V gene: TRBV18; J gene: TRBJ2-7; CDR3 DNA: TGTGCCAGCTCAAGCGGACAGGTGAACTACGAGCAGTACTTC; CDR3 protein: CASSSGQVNYEQYF
CDR3 length: 14; D gene: TRBD1; clone size: NA; V gene: TRBV13; J gene: TRBJ1-2; CDR3 DNA: TGTGCCAGCAAAACAGGGGGCGGGAATTATGGCTACACCTTC; CDR3 protein: CASKTGGGNYGYTF
CDR3 length: 13; D gene: NA; clone size: NA; V gene: TRBV12-3/TRBV12-4; J gene: TRBJ1-1; CDR3 DNA: TGTGCCAGCACCCATCAGGAAACGCCCGTAGCTTTCTTT; CDR3 protein: CASTHQETPVAFF
CDR3 length: 16; D gene: NA; clone size: few; V gene: TRBV18; J gene: TRBJ2-2; CDR3 DNA: TGTGCCAGCTCACCGACCGGGGATCCGAACACCGGGGAGCTGTTTTTT; CDR3 protein: CASSPTGDPNTGELFF
CDR3 length: 14; D gene: TRBD1; clone size: NA; V gene: TRBV10-3; J gene: TRBJ1-5; CDR3 DNA: TGTGCCACCGGGACAGGGGGCTTAGTTCAGCCCCAGCATTTT; CDR3 protein: CATGTGGLVQPQHF
CDR3 length: 13; D gene: TRBD1; clone size: NA; V gene: TRBV9; J gene: TRBJ2-7; CDR3 DNA: TGTGCCAGCAGCGTAGTGTCAGGGGGCGAGCAGTACTTC; CDR3 protein: CASSVVSGGEQYF
CDR3 length: 15; D gene: TRBD1; clone size: NA; V gene: TRBV7-2; J gene: TRBJ2-7; CDR3 DNA: TGTGCCAGCAGCTTAGCCCCAGACAGGGGGTACGAGCAGTACTTC; CDR3 protein: CASSLAPDRGYEQYF
CDR3 length: 13; D gene: NA; clone size: NA; V gene: TRBV5-1; J gene: TRBJ1-1; CDR3 DNA: TGCGCCAGCAGCCGTACCATTAACACTGAAGCTTTCTTT; CDR3 protein: CASSRTINTEAFF
CDR3 length: 13; D gene: NA; clone size: many; V gene: TRBV29-1; J gene: TRBJ1-2; CDR3 DNA: TGCAGCGTTGGGGCGGGGGGAGACTATGGCTACACCTTC; CDR3 protein: CSVGAGGDYGYTF
CDR3 length: 14; D gene: NA; clone size: once; V gene: TRBV19; J gene: TRBJ1-5; CDR3 DNA: TGTGCCAGTAGTATGTGGGGAGAGAATCAGCCCCAGCATTTT; CDR3 protein: CASSMWGENQPQHF
CDR3 length: 13; D gene: NA; clone size: NA; V gene: TRBV14; J gene: TRBJ1-2; CDR3 DNA: TGTGCCAGCAGCCAAGGGGCTGGCTATGGCTACACCTTC; CDR3 protein: CASSQGAGYGYTF
CDR3 length: 13; D gene: NA; clone size: NA; V gene: TRBV10-3; J gene: TRBJ1-5; CDR3 DNA: TGTGCCATCATCGAGACGACTGATCAGCCCCAGCATTTT; CDR3 protein: CAIIETTDQPQHF
CDR3 length: 16; D gene: NA; clone size: NA; V gene: TRBV16; J gene: TRBJ1-2; CDR3 DNA: TGTGCCAGCAGCCAATCCACAGTCATCATGTCCTATGGCTACACCTTC; CDR3 protein: CASSQSTVIMSYGYTF
CDR3 length: 14; D gene: NA; clone size: NA; V gene: TRBV6-5; J gene: TRBJ1-6; CDR3 DNA: TGTGCCAGCGACGCAATTAGAACTAATTCACCCCTCCACTTT; CDR3 protein: CASDAIRTNSPLHF
CDR3 length: 21; D gene: TRBD1; clone size: NA; V gene: TRBV13; J gene: TRBJ2-7; CDR3 DNA: TGTGCCAGCAGCTTAGAGCCCATCTTAGGGACAGGGGGGCCCTCTTACTACGAGCAGTACTTC; CDR3 protein: CASSLEPILGTGGPSYYEQYF
CDR3 length: 16; D gene: NA; clone size: NA; V gene: TRBV5-1; J gene: TRBJ2-7; CDR3 DNA: TGCGCCAGCAGCTTTGTTGGTGGCCAGGGATCCTACGAGCAGTACTTC; CDR3 protein: CASSFVGGQGSYEQYF
CDR3 length: 16; D gene: TRBD1; clone size: NA; V gene: TRBV5-1; J gene: TRBJ2-7; CDR3 DNA: TGCGCCAGCAGCTTGGGACAGGGGGGAATATCCTACGAGCAGTACTTC; CDR3 protein: CASSLGQGGISYEQYF
CDR3 length: 17; D gene: NA; clone size: many; V gene: TRBV5-8; J gene: TRBJ1-6; CDR3 DNA: TGTGCCAGCAGCTTGGTTGGGCAAAGCTCCTATAATTCACCCCTCCACTTT; CDR3 protein: CASSLVGQSSYNSPLHF
CDR3 length: 12; D gene: NA; clone size: NA; V gene: TRBV12-3/TRBV12-4; J gene: TRBJ2-5; CDR3 DNA: TGTGCCAGCAGCCGAAGCGGGGAGACCCAGTACTTC; CDR3 protein: CASSRSGETQYF
CDR3 length: 14; D gene: NA; clone size: NA; V gene: TRBV7-2; J gene: TRBJ1-2; CDR3 DNA: TGTGCCAGCAGCAACTCAGGGGCCGTGGGGGGCTACACCTTC; CDR3 protein: CASSNSGAVGGYTF
CDR3 length: 14; D gene: NA; clone size: NA; V gene: TRBV3-1/TRBV3-2; J gene: TRBJ1-3; CDR3 DNA: TGTGCCAGCAGCCAAGGGTCCTCTGGAAACACCATATATTTT; CDR3 protein: CASSQGSSGNTIYF
CDR3 length: 16; D gene: TRBD2; clone size: NA; V gene: TRBV6-6; J gene: TRBJ2-7; CDR3 DNA: TGTGCCAGCAGTTACTCTGGGCGGGGGGGTGCCTACGAGCAGTACTTC; CDR3 protein: CASSYSGRGGAYEQYF
CDR3 length: 13; D gene: NA; clone size: NA; V gene: TRBV19; J gene: TRBJ1-2; CDR3 DNA: TGTGCCAGTAGTGCGGGCCAGACCTATGGCTACACCTTC; CDR3 protein: CASSAGQTYGYTF
CDR3 length: 16; D gene: NA; clone size: NA; V gene: TRBV18; J gene: TRBJ2-3; CDR3 DNA: TGTGCCAGCTCACCACCAAATGGAGGAAGCACAGATACGCAGTATTTT; CDR3 protein: CASSPPNGGSTDTQYF
CDR3 length: 14; D gene: NA; clone size: once; V gene: TRBV5-6; J gene: TRBJ1-5; CDR3 DNA: TGTGCCAGCAGCTTGGGCAGGGGTGATCAGCCCCAGCATTTT; CDR3 protein: CASSLGRGDQPQHF
CDR3 length: 15; D gene: NA; clone size: few; V gene: TRBV28; J gene: TRBJ1-2; CDR3 DNA: TGTGCCAGCAGTTTATTACTGGACGGTCCCAGCGGCTACACCTTC; CDR3 protein: CASSLLLDGPSGYTF
CDR3 length: 18; D gene: TRBD2; clone size: NA; V gene: TRBV6-2/TRBV6-3; J gene: TRBJ2-3; CDR3 DNA: TGTGCCAGCAGTTACGAGCTAGCGGGGGGGCTCGGCACAGATACGCAGTATTTT; CDR3 protein: CASSYELAGGLGTDTQYF
CDR3 length: 11; D gene: NA; clone size: NA; V gene: TRBV12-3/TRBV12-4; J gene: TRBJ1-2; CDR3 DNA: TGTGCCAGCAAGGGTGGGCGTGGCTACACCTTC; CDR3 protein: CASKGGRGYTF
CDR3 length: 14; D gene: TRBD1; clone size: NA; V gene: TRBV2; J gene: TRBJ1-4; CDR3 DNA: TGTGCCAGCAACCGACAGGGGGGGCATGAAAAACTGTTTTTT; CDR3 protein: CASNRQGGHEKLFF
CDR3 length: 14; D gene: NA; clone size: NA; V gene: TRBV5-4; J gene: TRBJ1-6; CDR3 DNA: TGTGCCAGCAGTTTCGACAGGTTAAATTCACCCCTCCACTTT; CDR3 protein: CASSFDRLNSPLHF
CDR3 length: 15; D gene: TRBD2; clone size: NA; V gene: TRBV2; J gene: TRBJ2-3; CDR3 DNA: TGTGCCAGCAGTGGACGGCGGGGGGGCACAGATACGCAGTATTTT; CDR3 protein: CASSGRRGGTDTQYF
CDR3 length: 16; D gene: NA; clone size: NA; V gene: TRBV14; J gene: TRBJ2-7; CDR3 DNA: TGTGCCAGCAGCCAAGTTTCTTGGACTATGGGCTACGAGCAGTACTTC; CDR3 protein: CASSQVSWTMGYEQYF
CDR3 length: 13; D gene: NA; clone size: NA; V gene: TRBV28; J gene: TRBJ1-1; CDR3 DNA: TGTGCCATGAGCCAGGGTTTCCGTACTGAAGCTTTCTTT; CDR3 protein: CAMSQGFRTEAFF
CDR3 length: 16; D gene: NA; clone size: NA; V gene: TRBV11-2; J gene: TRBJ2-1; CDR3 DNA: TGTGCCAGCAGCGCCCCCGGGGCGAGCTCCTACAATGAGCAGTTCTTC; CDR3 protein: CASSAPGASSYNEQFF
CDR3 length: 13; D gene: NA; clone size: NA; V gene: TRBV19; J gene: TRBJ2-1; CDR3 DNA: TGTGCCAGTACCCAGTCACTCTACAATGAGCAGTTCTTC; CDR3 protein: CASTQSLYNEQFF
CDR3 length: 15; D gene: NA; clone size: once; V gene: TRBV5-3; J gene: TRBJ1-2; CDR3 DNA: TGTGCCAGAAGCTTGGATGGCAGCGACAACTATGGCTACACCTTC; CDR3 protein: CARSLDGSDNYGYTF
CDR3 length: 16; D gene: NA; clone size: once; V gene: TRBV5-1; J gene: TRBJ1-3; CDR3 DNA: TGCGCCAGCAGCTTGTTCGACAGGAGCTCTGGAAACACCATATATTTT; CDR3 protein: CASSLFDRSSGNTIYF
CDR3 length: 12; D gene: NA; clone size: NA; V gene: TRBV27; J gene: TRBJ2-3; CDR3 DNA: TGTGCCAGCAGCATCCCAAGTTATACGCAGTATTTT; CDR3 protein: CASSIPSYTQYF
CDR3 length: 13; D gene: NA; clone size: NA; V gene: TRBV2; J gene: TRBJ2-4; CDR3 DNA: TGTGCCAGCAGTGAAGCATGGGAAAACATTCAGTACTTC; CDR3 protein: CASSEAWENIQYF
CDR3 length: 16; D gene: NA; clone size: NA; V gene: TRBV28; J gene: TRBJ2-3; CDR3 DNA: TGTGCCAGCAGCCCGCCGCGCCGATCAATCACAGATACGCAGTATTTT; CDR3 protein: CASSPPRRSITDTQYF
CDR3 length: 14; D gene: TRBD1; clone size: NA; V gene: TRBV5-1; J gene: TRBJ1-4; CDR3 DNA: TGCGCCAGCCGCTTGACAGGGAGTAATGAAAAACTGTTTTTT; CDR3 protein: CASRLTGSNEKLFF
CDR3 length: 13; D gene: NA; clone size: NA; V gene: TRBV12-3/TRBV12-4; J gene: TRBJ1-2; CDR3 DNA: TGTGCCAGCAGTTTTGGCCAAAACTATGGCTACACCTTC; CDR3 protein: CASSFGQNYGYTF
CDR3 length: 12; D gene: TRBD1; clone size: NA; V gene: TRBV9; J gene: TRBJ1-2; CDR3 DNA: TGTGCCAGTTCCACAGGGGACTATGGCTACACCTTC; CDR3 protein: CASSTGDYGYTF
CDR3 length: 14; D gene: NA; clone size: NA; V gene: TRBV7-3; J gene: TRBJ2-1; CDR3 DNA: TGTGCCAGCGCCCTGGGGGCCCGTAACAATGAGCAGTTCTTC; CDR3 protein: CASALGARNNEQFF
CDR3 length: 17; D gene: NA; clone size: NA; V gene: TRBV7-9; J gene: TRBJ1-5; CDR3 DNA: TGTGCCAGCAGCTTGCGGCCGGGGAGTAGGGACAATCAGCCCCAGCATTTT; CDR3 protein: CASSLRPGSRDNQPQHF
CDR3 length: 15; D gene: NA; clone size: NA; V gene: TRBV20-1; J gene: TRBJ1-4; CDR3 DNA: TGCAGTGCGAGTCCCCCGACGGGGTGGGCTGAAAAACTGTTTTTT; CDR3 protein: CSASPPTGWAEKLFF
CDR3 length: 12; D gene: NA; clone size: few; V gene: TRBV10-2; J gene: TRBJ2-7; CDR3 DNA: TGCGCCAGCAGTGAGGTACAGGGCGAGCAGTACTTC; CDR3 protein: CASSEVQGEQYF
CDR3 length: 15; D gene: NA; clone size: NA; V gene: TRBV6-1; J gene: TRBJ1-2; CDR3 DNA: TGTGCCAGCAGTGAAGCTCTAGGGTCCAGCCGTGGCTACACCTTC; CDR3 protein: CASSEALGSSRGYTF